The 30 T cell receptor beta chains below were found in one sample sequenced in a study of blood T cell repertoires in COVID-19 (dated by TCRdb to between 2020 and 2021). The library was prepared using the immunoSEQ multiplex PCR assay. As stored in TCRdb, this immuneACCESS dataset retains in-frame rearrangements with V and J assigned. A fraction of the clones does not appear; measured against another copy, unresolved V genes explain less than half of the discrepancy, and the remainder lacks a known reason. The sample yields fewer than 200,000 clones; 65% to 85% were counted once. Roughly a tenth of the sample is in the top ten clones. Sequenced: peripheral blood. Source of these receptors: a man between 65 and 79 years old with active or convalescent COVID-19.

V usage is TRBV7-2 and J usage is TRBJ2-1, with D perhaps TRBD2 (6 bases). Trimming removed 6 bases from V and 6 bases from J, with 15 bases in between. The CDR3 totals 14 residues. Germline V CDR1 and CDR2: SGHTA, FQGNSA. The DNA of the CDR3 is TGTGCCAGCAGAACGATTGGAGGGCCCAATGAGCAGTTCTTC. Translated, it gives CASRTIGGPNEQFF.

V gene TRBV9 combines with J gene TRBJ2-1; 10 positions match TRBD1. Germline assignment: CDR1 SGDLS and CDR2 YYNGEE. CDR3 size: 17 residues. V lost 4 bases to trimming and J lost 1 base; unmatched junction nucleotides: 8. In nucleotides, the CDR3 is TGTGCCAGCAGCCCCAGGAGGACAGGGGGATCCTACAATGAGCAGTTCTTC. This codes for CASSPRRTGGSYNEQFF.

The chain has TRBV10-3 and TRBJ1-5; D is possibly TRBD1 (6 bases). The CDR3 is made up of 16 amino acids. The germline V and J ends were trimmed by 0 bases and 0 bases, with 9 bases remaining between them. CDR1 and CDR2 from the germline V gene are ENHRY and SYGVKD. The CDR3 protein is CAISESTGYSNQPQHF. DNA for the CDR3: TGTGCCATCAGTGAGTCAACAGGGTATAGCAATCAGCCCCAGCATTTT.

The chain is built from TRBV6-5 and TRBJ2-7; TRBD2 matches at 8 bases. V lost 4 bases to trimming and J lost 6 bases; unmatched junction nucleotides: 11. The CDR3 covers 15 residues. The germline CDR1 and CDR2 sequences are MNHEY and SVGAGI. DNA for the CDR3: TGTGCCAGCAGTTCCAGGCCGGGAGGGCCCTCCGAGCAGTACTTC. This gives the protein CASSSRPGGPSEQYF.

This chain uses TRBV5-1 with TRBJ1-2; D not resolved. Trimming took 0 bases from V and 0 from J, leaving 12 bases between them. The CDR3 has 16 amino acids. Germline CDR1 reads SGHRS; CDR2 reads YFSETQ. The CDR3 reads CASSLGSHGANYGYTF. The CDR3 nucleotides are TGCGCCAGCAGCTTGGGCTCCCACGGGGCTAACTATGGCTACACCTTC.

The chain recombines TRBV5-6 with TRBJ2-7; TRBD1 aligns across 11 bases. Germline V CDR1 and CDR2: SGHDT, YYEEEE. V shed 4 bases, J shed 0 bases, and the junction held 3 bases outside the gene matches. The CDR3 contains 15 residues. The CDR3 sequence is CASSHGTGGSYEQYF. CDR3 nucleotide sequence: TGTGCCAGCAGCCACGGGACAGGGGGCTCCTACGAGCAGTACTTC.

This clone occurred once. V is TRBV7-2 and J is TRBJ1-1; no clear D. V lost 5 bases, J lost 0 bases, and 16 bases lay in between. The CDR3 loop spans 16 amino acids. The germline V gene has CDR1 SGHTA and CDR2 FQGNSA. CDR3 bases: TGTGCCAGCAGCCCCCGGCGGGCTTTAATGAACACTGAAGCTTTCTTT. The encoded protein is CASSPRRALMNTEAFF. Variable domain in full (rest from reference TRBV7-2 and TRBJ1-1): GAGVSQSPSNKVTEKGKDVELRCDPISGHTALYWYRQSLGQGLEFLIYFQGNSAPDKSGLPSDRFSAERTGGSVSTLTIQRTQQEDSAVYLCASSPRRALMNTEAFFGQGTRLTVV.

This clone is a singleton in its sample. V is TRBV24-1 and J is TRBJ2-1, with D possibly TRBD2 on 6 matching bases. CDR1 KGHDR and CDR2 SFDVKD come from the germline V gene. The V end lost 9 bases, the J end lost 4 bases, and 12 bases lay between the germline ends. The CDR3 runs 13 residues. DNA for the CDR3: TGTGCCACCTCGTTCGGGGGATACAATGAGCAGTTCTTC. Its translation: CATSFGGYNEQFF.

The chain has TRBV18 and TRBJ2-7, with D possibly TRBD2 on 5 matching bases. This CDR3 region has 12 residues. The germline CDR1 and CDR2 sequences are KGHSH and LQKENI. V gave up 2 bases and J gave up 6 bases, with 8 bases separating them. Here the CDR3 DNA reads TGTGCCAGCTCACCAGAGGGTGGCGAGCAGTACTTC. Protein: CASSPEGGEQYF.

The chain has TRBV13 and TRBJ2-7; 7 bases are a match to TRBD1. The CDR3 extends over 15 amino acids. The germline V gene encodes CDR1 PRHDT and CDR2 FYEKMQ (reference sequence). Germline trimming cut 3 bases from V and 2 bases from J; bases unmatched to any gene: 7. CDR3 nucleotides: TGTGCCAGCAGCTTTGCCGGGACAGCCACCTACGAGCAGTACTTC. The encoded protein is CASSFAGTATYEQYF. The entire variable domain, with the rest obtained from reference TRBV13 and TRBJ2-7, is as follows: AAGVIQSPRHLIKEKRETATLKCYPIPRHDTVYWYQQGPGQDPQFLISFYEKMQSDKGSIPDRFSAQQFSDYHSELNMSSLELGDSALYFCASSFAGTATYEQYFGPGTRLTVT.

This clone was found a few times. V is TRBV4-3 and J is TRBJ2-1, with TRBD1 identical over 8 bases. The CDR3 consists of 16 residues. The germline gives CDR1 LGHNA, CDR2 YSLEER. V shed 4 bases and J 7 bases; nucleotides not matched to a gene: 12. CDR3 residues: CASSPGAQGARNEQFF. CDR3 DNA sequence: TGCGCCAGCAGCCCCGGGGCGCAGGGGGCAAGGAATGAGCAGTTCTTC.

This clone is a singleton in its sample. The V gene is TRBV27, the J gene TRBJ2-5, with 8 bases that match TRBD1. The CDR3 is 14 residues long. Trimming at V came to 7 bases and at J to 4 bases, leaving 8 bases not matched to a gene. Looked up from germline, CDR1 is MNHEY and CDR2 is SMNVEV (reference sequence). CDR3 DNA sequence: TGTGCCAGCACCCCGGACAGGGCCAGAGAGACCCAGTACTTC. Its translation is CASTPDRARETQYF.

This chain joins TRBV6-2 or TRBV6-3 and TRBJ1-5, with D perhaps matching TRBD1 (5 bases). The germline CDR1 and CDR2 sequences are MNHEY and SVGEGT. With 6 bases removed from V and 4 bases from J, the gap between germline ends came to 13 bases. The CDR3 is 14 amino acids. CDR3 sequence reads: CASSDDRMNQPQHF. The CDR3 nucleotides read TGTGCCAGCAGCGATGACAGAATGAATCAGCCCCAGCATTTT.

The CDR3 region is CASSPGTGSTYEQYF. The CDR3 bases are TGTGCCAGTAGTCCAGGGACAGGGTCCACCTACGAGCAGTACTTC. The chain links TRBV19 to TRBJ2-7; 9 bases are a match to TRBD1. Losses at the gene ends were 5 bases for V and 2 bases for J; bases not matched to a gene: 7. CDR3 size: 15 residues. The germline gives CDR1 LNHDA, CDR2 SQIVND (reference sequence).

V is TRBV29-1 and J is TRBJ2-2; tentative D call: TRBD1 (8 bases). The CDR3 length is 13 residues. Germline V gives CDR1 SQVTM, CDR2 ANQGSEA. Trimming took 6 bases from V and 6 from J, leaving 14 bases between them. For the CDR3, the DNA is TGCAGCGTGGGAGCGGGACAGGCCGGGGAGCTGTTTTTT. Encoded protein: CSVGAGQAGELFF.

V usage is TRBV5-1 and J usage is TRBJ1-2; 11 bases agree with TRBD1. The germline CDR1 and CDR2 sequences are SGHRS and YFSETQ. This CDR3 is built from 14 residues. V trimming: 4 bases; J trimming: 5 bases; junction bases outside the gene matches: 4. The CDR3 sequence: CASSGQGANYGYTF. The CDR3 DNA reads as TGCGCCAGCAGCGGACAGGGGGCAAATTATGGCTACACCTTC.

This chain connects TRBV5-6 to TRBJ2-1; 8 bases agree with TRBD2. The V segment lost 3 bases and the J segment 6 bases; nucleotides outside the gene matches: 14. The germline CDR1 and CDR2 sequences are SGHDT and YYEEEE. CDR3 length: 17 residues. The CDR3 region has the DNA TGTGCCAGCAGCTCCATAGTAGGAGCGGGGGCCCTCAATGAGCAGTTCTTC. Translated: CASSSIVGAGALNEQFF.

This chain links TRBV28 with TRBJ2-5, with D tentatively TRBD2 (6 bases). The CDR3 loop spans 14 amino acids. The germline gives CDR1 MDHEN, CDR2 SYDVKM. V was clipped by 7 bases and J by 4 bases, with 16 bases between them. The CDR3 region has the DNA TGTGCCAGCACTCAAGGAGGGCGTTTAGAGACCCAGTACTTC. Protein sequence: CASTQGGRLETQYF.

This sequence joins TRBV6-2 or TRBV6-3 and TRBJ1-2, with D possibly being TRBD1 (6 bases). The CDR3 runs 15 residues. Trimming left V 6 bases short and J 1 base short, with 15 bases between. CDR1 and CDR2 from the germline V gene are MNHEY and SVGEGT. This CDR3 is CASSLQGQINYGYTF. The CDR3 DNA is TGTGCCAGCAGCCTACAGGGACAAATTAACTATGGCTACACCTTC.

The V and J genes are TRBV7-8 and TRBJ2-1; 7 bases are shared with TRBD1. Germline V gives CDR1 SGHVS, CDR2 FQNEAQ. The V segment lost 5 bases and the J segment 4 bases; nucleotides outside the gene matches: 2. The CDR3 has 13 amino acids. CDR3 loop: CASSMDRYNEQFF. The CDR3 coding sequence is TGTGCCAGCAGCATGGACAGGTACAATGAGCAGTTCTTC.

V usage is TRBV14 and J usage is TRBJ1-5; perhaps TRBD1 as D (5 bases). Between the trimmed V and J ends, which lost 0 bases and 4 bases, there was a span of 16 bases. This CDR3 is 17 amino acids long. Germline values: CDR1 SGHDN, CDR2 FVKESK. The CDR3 region is CASSQEKQPGTNQPQHF. CDR3 bases: TGTGCCAGCAGCCAAGAGAAACAGCCGGGGACTAATCAGCCCCAGCATTTT.

The rearrangement joins TRBV12-3 or TRBV12-4 to TRBJ2-3; no firm D call. This CDR3 is 13 amino acids long. Trimming took off 1 base at V and 2 bases at J, with 4 bases between the two ends. The CDR3 DNA reads TGTGCCAGCAGTTTAGGGCCCACAGATACGCAGTATTTT. This sequence encodes CASSLGPTDTQYF.

This clone was observed a handful of times. V usage is TRBV30 and J usage is TRBJ1-6, with 9 bases aligning to TRBD1. Germline CDR1 GTSNPN, CDR2 SVGIG (reference sequence). CDR3 size: 12 residues. The V segment lost 8 bases and the J segment 7 bases; nucleotides outside the gene matches: 3. CDR3 region: CAGGQGNSPLHF. The CDR3 DNA sequence: TGTGCCGGAGGACAGGGGAATTCACCCCTCCACTTT.

This clone was counted a few times. This chain links TRBV3-1 (or the pseudogene TRBV3-2) with TRBJ1-1; weak D call: TRBD1 (5 bases). CDR3 length: 13 residues. Germline values: CDR1 LGHDT, CDR2 YNNKEL (reference sequence). With 1 base removed from V and 5 bases from J, the gap between germline ends came to 8 bases. CDR3 DNA: TGTGCCAGCAGCCAAGGGGGGGGGACTGAAGCTTTCTTT. It codes for CASSQGGGTEAFF.

The rearrangement uses TRBV4-3 and TRBJ2-3, with 14 bases matching TRBD2. Germline V gene sequence: CDR1 LGHNA, CDR2 YSLEER. The CDR3 contains 18 residues. Trimming cost V 4 bases and J 2 bases; bases outside gene matches: 8. Here the CDR3 DNA reads TGCGCCAGCAGCCGGAAGCCGGGACTAGCGGGAGCCACAGATACGCAGTATTTT. Translated, it gives CASSRKPGLAGATDTQYF.

This chain links TRBV4-2 with TRBJ1-3; TRBD1 matches at 10 bases. V lost 1 base and J lost 3; bases outside the gene matches: 6. In germline, CDR1 is LGHNA, CDR2 YNFKEQ. The CDR3 sequence is 17 residues long. DNA for the CDR3: TGTGCCAGCAGCCAAGGCTTTGACAGGGGGCATGGAAACACCATATATTTT. Amino acids: CASSQGFDRGHGNTIYF.

The V and J genes are TRBV4-1 and TRBJ1-4, with 8 positions matching TRBD1. CDR3 length: 16 amino acids. V was clipped by 4 bases and J by 0 bases; unmatched bases: 4. Germline assignment: CDR1 MGHRA and CDR2 YSYEKL. The CDR3 DNA reads as TGCGCCAGCAGCCGATCGGGACAGGCAACTAATGAAAAACTGTTTTTT. Translation gives CASSRSGQATNEKLFF.

The chain has TRBV30 and TRBJ2-5, with D tentatively TRBD2 (5 bases). The V and J ends lost 6 bases and 2 bases respectively, with 10 bases between them. Germline V gives CDR1 GTSNPN, CDR2 SVGIG (reference sequence). The length of the CDR3 is 12 residues. The CDR3 here is CACHPGQETQYF. In DNA form, the CDR3 reads TGTGCCTGCCATCCGGGACAAGAGACCCAGTACTTC.

The V gene is TRBV7-9, the J gene TRBJ1-2; D is unclear. Trimming removed 0 bases at V and 4 bases at J, with 6 bases between. The CDR3 runs 13 residues. Germline CDR1 and CDR2: SEHNR and FQNEAQ (reference sequence). CDR3 coding DNA: TGTGCCAGCAGCTTAGCACTTTTCTATGGCTACACCTTC. This gives the protein CASSLALFYGYTF. Looking up the rest from reference TRBV7-9 and TRBJ1-2 gives the full variable domain: DTGVSQNPRHKITKRGQNVTFRCDPISEHNRLYWYRQTLGQGPEFLTYFQNEAQLEKSRLLSDRFSAERPKGSFSTLEIQRTEQGDSAMYLCASSLALFYGYTFGSGTRLTVV.

The V gene is TRBV19, the J gene TRBJ2-7, with D perhaps TRBD2 (5 bases). Trimming took off 1 base at V and 10 bases at J, with 8 bases between the two ends. Germline V gene data show CDR1 as LNHDA and CDR2 as SQIVND (reference sequence). The CDR3 has 11 amino acids. CDR3 protein: CASSIAGEQYF. In DNA, the CDR3 is TGTGCCAGTAGTATAGCCGGGGAACAGTACTTC.